The next 28 T cell receptor beta chains were all read from a single sample in a study of T-cell reconstitution after alpha-beta-depleted transplantation in children. Preparation of the TCRbeta library involved a method that used unique molecular identifiers. TCRdb re-derived calls from the PCR reads in MiXCR, one entry per CDR3 protein. The sample lists about a million distinct CDR3 sequences; about 29% were seen once. Sequencing used PBMCs, mostly from graft donor cells, obtained 360 days after TCRalphabeta/CD19-depleted stem cell transplant. The receptor source for this set is a boy under two years old who had a stem cell transplant for SCID, so the T cells may come from the graft donor.

The chain combines TRBV4-3 with TRBJ1-2; D remains unclear. The V gene's germline CDR1 is LGHNA and CDR2 YSLEER. Trimming pared 4 bases from V and 8 bases from J, leaving 17 bases between. This CDR3 spans 14 amino acids. CDR3 DNA: TGCGCCAGCAGCCGTCACACCTCGGGAGGAGGCTACACCTTC. This translates into CASSRHTSGGGYTF.

This clonotype has more than one count but fewer than ten. CDR3 in amino acids: CASSPDRGEKLFF. The DNA for the CDR3 is TGTGCCAGCTCACCAGATCGAGGAGAAAAACTGTTTTTT. The chain is built from TRBV18 and TRBJ1-4; D is undetermined. CDR1 and CDR2 from the germline V gene are KGHSH and LQKENI. The CDR3 is 13 amino acids. The V gene lost 2 bases and the J gene lost 8 bases, with 9 bases spanning the gap.

This clonotype was recorded many times. This chain links TRBV20-1 with TRBJ2-1; TRBD2 matches 7 bases. This CDR3 has 12 amino acids. V shed 4 bases, J shed 7 bases, and the junction held 4 bases outside the gene matches. CDR1 and CDR2 (germline): DFQATT, SNEGSKA (reference sequence). The CDR3 DNA sequence: TGCAGTGCTATCGGAGCGGGGAATGAGCAGTTCTTC. Translation gives CSAIGAGNEQFF.

This clonotype was seen a handful of times. The rearrangement joins TRBV12-3 or TRBV12-4 to TRBJ2-7, with 10 bases fitting TRBD1. The CDR3 is 16 amino acids. The junction had 7 bases not matched to a gene; V was cut back by 1 base and J by 4 bases. The DNA of the CDR3 is TGTGCCAGCAGTTTAGGGGACAGGGGATCCTTTTACGAGCAGTACTTC. Translation gives CASSLGDRGSFYEQYF.

The sample holds many counts of this clonotype. The chain couples TRBV12-3 or TRBV12-4 to TRBJ1-5; tentative D call: TRBD1 (6 bases). This CDR3 contains 12 residues. V lost 7 bases to trimming and J lost 2 bases, with 6 bases between them. The chain's CDR3 is CASTGGNQPQHF. In DNA form, the CDR3 reads TGTGCCAGCACAGGGGGCAATCAGCCCCAGCATTTT.

This clonotype has a handful of counts. This chain joins TRBV12-3 or TRBV12-4 and TRBJ2-1; TRBD1 agrees at 9 bases. Losses at the gene ends were 3 bases for V and 5 bases for J; bases not matched to a gene: 8. The CDR3 contains 16 residues. Written as DNA, the CDR3 is TGTGCCAGCAGTTTTGGGCCCGGGACAGGGAACAATGAGCAGTTCTTC. Translation gives CASSFGPGTGNNEQFF.

This clonotype was counted between two and nine times. The rearrangement uses TRBV6-5 and TRBJ1-3; a weak D match, TRBD1 (6 bases). This CDR3 is 18 amino acids long. V lost 0 bases and J 0 bases, leaving 15 bases between the germline ends. The germline gives CDR1 MNHEY, CDR2 SVGAGI. The CDR3: CASSYSIHRDLSGNTIYF. CDR3 nucleotides: TGTGCCAGCAGTTACTCGATTCACAGGGACCTCTCTGGAAACACCATATATTTT.

V gene TRBV20-1 combines with J gene TRBJ2-7; tentative D call: TRBD2 (5 bases). Per germline, CDR1 DFQATT and CDR2 SNEGSKA (reference sequence). Deletions cut 0 bases from V and 2 bases from J, with 14 bases between. The CDR3 runs to 15 residues. CDR3 amino acids: CSARDPRTPTYEQYF. The CDR3 DNA reads as TGCAGTGCTAGAGATCCACGGACTCCGACCTACGAGCAGTACTTC.

V usage is TRBV7-8 and J usage is TRBJ2-1, with D unclear. The V gene's germline CDR1 is SGHVS and CDR2 FQNEAQ. V lost 5 bases and J 7 bases, leaving 12 bases between the germline ends. The CDR3 spans 13 residues. Here the CDR3 reads CASSLMSVNEQFF. The CDR3 DNA follows: TGTGCCAGCAGCCTAATGTCGGTTAATGAGCAGTTCTTC.

This clonotype was detected ten times or more. V is TRBV9 and J is TRBJ2-3, with D tentatively TRBD2 (5 bases). Germline CDR1 SGDLS, CDR2 YYNGEE. The ends were cut back, 3 bases at V and 2 bases at J, with 16 bases in the middle. The CDR3 spans 16 residues. The chain's CDR3 is CASSAPGRGPTDTQYF. The CDR3 DNA is TGTGCCAGCAGCGCCCCTGGGCGCGGGCCCACAGATACGCAGTATTTT.

The chain is built from TRBV3-1 and TRBJ1-6, with D possibly being TRBD1 (5 bases). CDR1 LGHDT and CDR2 YNNKEL come from the germline V gene (reference sequence). V was shortened by 4 bases and J by 10 bases, with 20 bases between the two germline ends. The CDR3 has 16 amino acids. DNA of the CDR3: TGTGCCAGCAGCCCCCCGGGGCCCTCCAATAGGTCACCCCTCCACTTT. This sequence encodes CASSPPGPSNRSPLHF.

This clonotype was counted between two and nine times. The chain employs TRBV20-1 and TRBJ2-7, with 12 bases matching TRBD1. The V gene's germline CDR1 is DFQATT and CDR2 SNEGSKA (reference sequence). The CDR3 has 12 amino acids. The junction had 2 bases not matched to a gene; V was cut back by 5 bases and J by 6 bases. For the CDR3, the DNA is TGCAGTGCTGGGACAGGGGGCTCCGAGCAGTACTTC. As protein: CSAGTGGSEQYF.

Only a few counts were recorded for this clonotype. The J gene is TRBJ1-1, the V gene TRBV7-3; a weak D match, TRBD1 (6 bases). The CDR3 is made up of 19 amino acids. The germline V and J ends were trimmed by 1 base and 0 bases, with 21 bases remaining between them. Germline CDR1 reads SGHTA; CDR2 reads FQGTGA. The chain's CDR3 is CASSLNPRGSPGMNTEAFF. DNA of the CDR3: TGTGCCAGCAGCTTAAACCCAAGGGGGTCCCCTGGCATGAACACTGAAGCTTTCTTT. Complete variable domain (other parts from reference TRBV7-3 and TRBJ1-1): GAGVSQTPSNKVTEKGKYVELRCDPISGHTALYWYRQSLGQGPEFLIYFQGTGAADDSGLPNDRFFAVRPEGSVSTLKIQRTERGDSAVYLCASSLNPRGSPGMNTEAFFGQGTRLTVV.

This clonotype was counted a few times. The chain has TRBV29-1 and TRBJ2-3, with TRBD2 matching 9 bases. This CDR3 comprises 18 residues. V was clipped by 0 bases and J by 4 bases; unmatched bases: 14. Germline loops: CDR1 SQVTM, CDR2 ANQGSEA. The CDR3 spells CSVEDPGAAGGPPDTQYF. Here the CDR3 DNA reads TGCAGCGTTGAAGATCCAGGTGCGGCGGGGGGGCCTCCAGATACGCAGTATTTT.

This clonotype was seen more than once but under ten times. The J gene is TRBJ2-2, the V gene TRBV24-1; D is unresolved. In germline, CDR1 is KGHDR, CDR2 SFDVKD. V gave up 0 bases and J gave up 7 bases, with 5 bases separating them. The CDR3 sequence is 13 residues long. CDR3 DNA sequence: TGTGCCACCAGTGATTTGGTCAGCGGGGAGCTGTTTTTT. It yields the protein CATSDLVSGELFF.

The chain joins TRBV7-9 to TRBJ2-7, with a weak D call TRBD1 (5 bases). There are 15 residues in the CDR3. V was cut by 0 bases and J by 6 bases, with 15 bases left in between. Germline V CDR1 and CDR2: SEHNR, FQNEAQ (reference sequence). CDR3 protein: CASSLAHVRDGEQYF. The CDR3 DNA is TGTGCCAGCAGCTTAGCTCACGTCAGGGATGGCGAGCAGTACTTC.

This clonotype was recorded many times. The CDR3 spells CASSVGATSYNEQFF. CDR3 coding DNA: TGTGCCAGCAGTGTCGGCGCAACCTCCTACAATGAGCAGTTCTTC. The chain recombines TRBV2 with TRBJ2-1; D remains ambiguous. The CDR3 contains 15 residues. Per the germline V gene, CDR1 is SNHLY and CDR2 is FYNNEI. Trimming took off 4 bases at V and 0 bases at J, with 10 bases between the two ends.

This chain joins TRBV5-1 and TRBJ2-3; 11 bases match TRBD1. This CDR3 spans 16 amino acids. V trimming: 0 bases; J trimming: 7 bases; junction bases outside the gene matches: 7. Germline-derived CDR1 and CDR2 are SGHRS and YFSETQ. CDR3 sequence: CASSLAAGTGGNTQYF. The DNA for the CDR3 is TGCGCCAGCAGCTTGGCCGCCGGGACAGGGGGAAATACGCAGTATTTT. Complete variable domain (other parts from reference TRBV5-1 and TRBJ2-3): KAGVTQTPRYLIKTRGQQVTLSCSPISGHRSVSWYQQTPGQGLQFLFEYFSETQRNKGNFPGRFSGRQFSNSRSEMNVSTLELGDSALYLCASSLAAGTGGNTQYFGPGTRLTVL.

The gene calls are TRBV5-1 and TRBJ2-1; D unclear. This CDR3 region has 15 residues. The V end was cut by 4 bases, the J end by 4 bases, with 15 bases between. CDR1 and CDR2 from the germline V gene are SGHRS and YFSETQ. Written as DNA, the CDR3 is TGCGCCAGCAGCGCCGCCCGCAGCCCGTACAATGAGCAGTTCTTC. Its protein product is CASSAARSPYNEQFF.

This clonotype occurred a few times. V usage is TRBV10-3 and J usage is TRBJ1-2; 8 nucleotides align to TRBD1. V lost 7 bases and J lost 8; bases outside the gene matches: 3. The CDR3 covers 11 residues. Germline V gene sequence: CDR1 ENHRY, CDR2 SYGVKD. The CDR3 spells CAITDRDGYTF. The CDR3 nucleotides read TGTGCCATCACGGACAGGGACGGCTACACCTTC.

The chain carries TRBV5-1 and TRBJ2-3; 9 nucleotides align to TRBD2. The CDR3 is 16 residues long. CDR1 and CDR2 from the germline V gene are SGHRS and YFSETQ. The junction had 10 bases not matched to a gene; V was cut back by 4 bases and J by 4 bases. Written as DNA, the CDR3 is TGCGCCAGCAGCCCGGAGGGTAGCGGGGGAGCAGATACGCAGTATTTT. It translates to CASSPEGSGGADTQYF.

The chain couples TRBV12-3 or TRBV12-4 to TRBJ2-7; D is uncertain. The CDR3 has 13 residues. V was shortened by 4 bases and J by 5 bases, with 12 bases between the two germline ends. As DNA, the CDR3 is TGTGCCAGCAGTTGGCAGGTAATCGACGAGCAGTACTTC. Encoded protein: CASSWQVIDEQYF.

This clonotype occurred a few times. The chain uses TRBV20-1 and TRBJ1-2, with 8 bases matching TRBD1. Trimming removed 2 bases from V and 8 bases from J; junction bases left unmatched: 13. The CDR3 has 15 amino acids. Germline V gives CDR1 DFQATT, CDR2 SNEGSKA (reference sequence). The CDR3 DNA is TGCAGTGCTAGACCGACTACCGACAGGGGAAACGGCTACACCTTC. The encoded protein is CSARPTTDRGNGYTF.

This clonotype was seen ten or more times. The DNA for the CDR3 is TGTGCCAGCACCCAGAGGGGAGTTAACAATGAGCAGTTCTTC. Protein: CASTQRGVNNEQFF. The chain employs TRBV12-3 or TRBV12-4 and TRBJ2-1; the D call may be TRBD1 or TRBD2 (5 bases each). V lost 7 bases, J lost 5 bases, and 15 bases lay in between. The CDR3 runs to 14 residues.

The chain links TRBV3-1 to TRBJ1-2; D might be TRBD1 (5 bases). This CDR3 is 13 amino acids long. The germline V gene encodes CDR1 LGHDT and CDR2 YNNKEL (reference sequence). The germline V and J ends were trimmed by 0 bases and 14 bases, with 16 bases remaining between them. Here the CDR3 reads CASSQDLQGRKTF. The DNA of the CDR3 is TGTGCCAGCAGCCAAGATTTGCAGGGAAGGAAGACCTTC.

The chain employs TRBV20-1 and TRBJ1-2; D not certain. V was pared by 1 base and J by 8 bases, with 8 bases between. The germline gives CDR1 DFQATT, CDR2 SNEGSKA (reference sequence). The CDR3 runs 11 residues. The CDR3 loop is CSARGQRGYTF. The CDR3 nucleotides are TGCAGTGCTAGAGGGCAGCGAGGCTACACCTTC.

The chain links TRBV3-1 to TRBJ2-5, with TRBD2 matching over 7 bases. V shed 4 bases and J 2 bases; nucleotides not matched to a gene: 10. The CDR3 totals 16 residues. Germline V gene lookup returns CDR1 LGHDT and CDR2 YNNKEL (reference sequence). CDR3 nucleotide sequence: TGTGCCAGCAGCCCCGGCGCGGGGGAAGAGCAAGAGACCCAGTACTTC. Encoded protein: CASSPGAGEEQETQYF.

The chain carries TRBV7-9 and TRBJ1-1; D might be TRBD1 (6 bases). Trimming removed 1 base at V and 4 bases at J, with 13 bases between. The germline V gene has CDR1 SEHNR and CDR2 FQNEAQ (reference sequence). This CDR3 spans 15 amino acids. CDR3 sequence: CASSLGHRVSTEAFF. The CDR3 bases are TGTGCCAGCAGCTTAGGACACAGGGTGAGCACTGAAGCTTTCTTT.